This TCR beta chain was profiled in a study of blood T cell repertoires in COVID-19. The CDR3 runs 15 residues. Trimming took 7 bases from V and 4 from J; bases not matched to a gene: 10. The V gene's germline CDR1 is MDHEN and CDR2 SYDVKM. Original methodology: Nucleated cell number was recorded as an estimate derived from reference gene primer amplification. Some clones are missing from TCRdb's copy, which holds only in-frame ones; the method was immunoSEQ multiplex PCR. That table supplies the V and J calls and clone size; D and trimming were determined from the DNA. The sample holds hundreds of thousands of clones, 90% to 95% seen once.

The sequenced sample was peripheral blood. The source of this sequence is a man in his fifties or sixties with COVID-19, enrolled during active disease. This rearrangement joins TRBV28 to TRBJ2-3; 8 bases align to TRBD2. CDR3 sequence reads: CASIAGVAGSDTQYF. The CDR3 DNA follows: TGTGCCAGCATAGCTGGGGTAGCGGGATCAGATACGCAGTATTTT.